This is a list of T cell receptor beta chains from one sample in a study of blood T cell repertoires in COVID-19. Using immunoSEQ multiplex PCR, the repertoire was profiled, and TCRdb retains in-frame clones only, with some absent. The table includes about 59,000 clones, approximately 80% detected once. Sequencing used peripheral blood. The receptors were gathered from a woman of 80 years or more with acute or convalescent COVID-19. Both conserved end residues are part of each CDR3.

cdr3_length	v_call	j_call	cdr3_aa
15	TRBV6-1	TRBJ2-3	CASREDRDFTDTQYF
19	TRBV30	TRBJ2-5	CAWRGLVPRGRPDQETQYF
16	TRBV10-1	TRBJ2-2	CASSLAGGPNTGELFF
13	TRBV3-1/TRBV3-2	TRBJ2-3	CASSPLLSDTQYF
13	TRBV7-8	TRBJ1-1	CASSFQPQGEAFF
15	TRBV5-1	TRBJ1-2	CASSSNAGTGNGYTF
14	TRBV5-4	TRBJ2-2	CASSLTGSTGELFF
17	TRBV6-1	TRBJ2-1	CASSEDKLAGGPEEQFF
17	TRBV9	TRBJ2-3	CASSIDPTGGVTDTQYF
15	TRBV28	TRBJ2-5	CASSFLGQGTQTQYF
15	TRBV11-3	TRBJ2-5	CASSSRGGPGETQYF
15	TRBV7-2	TRBJ1-2	CASSLPGQGIYGYTF
12	TRBV10-2	TRBJ1-5	CASAGLNQPQHF
15	TRBV3-1/TRBV3-2	TRBJ2-7	CASSQDGREANEQYF
14	TRBV28	TRBJ2-5	CASSLDRVMETQYF
16	TRBV4-1	TRBJ1-6	CASSQVRARGNSPLHF
15	TRBV6-5	TRBJ2-3	CASALAGVGTDTQYF
16	TRBV23-1	TRBJ2-7	CASSQSRVIISYEQYF
16	TRBV7-2	TRBJ1-6	CASSLYSLRGNSPLHF
15	TRBV25-1	TRBJ2-3	CASSEYTGLADTQYF
14	TRBV5-5	TRBJ2-7	CASSSTGGRYEQYF
13	TRBV2	TRBJ2-1	CASSDPGVDEQFF